The 23 T cell receptor beta chains listed next were all sequenced from one sample in a study of OX40 agonist ivuxolimab in advanced cancers. The assay was immunoSEQ multiplex PCR, and TCRdb's table has in-frame clones only and misses some. The data contain more than 80,000 clones, 87% of them singletons. The input for sequencing was CD4+ or CD8+ T cells sorted from blood, taken in a trial of the OX40 agonist ivuxolimab. These receptors were obtained from an adult with an advanced solid tumor such as melanoma, head and neck, liver or kidney cancer.

The chain combines TRBV7-2 with TRBJ1-5; unclear D gene. The CDR3 is 13 amino acids. The V and J ends lost 8 bases and 3 bases respectively, with 11 bases between them. CDR1 and CDR2 (germline): SGHTA, FQGNSA. The CDR3 DNA reads TGTGCCAGCCGCTGGGAGCCCAATCAGCCCCAGCATTTT. It translates to CASRWEPNQPQHF.

V is TRBV5-6 and J is TRBJ2-7; D gene unclear. The V end was cut by 0 bases, the J end by 2 bases, with 15 bases between. Germline CDR1 reads SGHDT; CDR2 reads YYEEEE. There are 16 residues in the CDR3. CDR3 bases: TGTGCCAGCAGCTTGGGGGTCACTTTTCTCACCTACGAGCAGTACTTC. Protein: CASSLGVTFLTYEQYF.

The V call is TRBV6-5, the J call TRBJ2-5; 14 bases align to TRBD2. Germline CDR1 MNHEY, CDR2 SVGAGI. Trimming took 4 bases from V and 3 from J; bases not matched to a gene: 4. CDR3 length equals 16 residues. As DNA, the CDR3 is TGTGCCAGCAGTTCCACGACTAGCGGGGGGGAAGAGACCCAGTACTTC. Amino acid sequence: CASSSTTSGGEETQYF.

The chain carries TRBV29-1 and TRBJ2-7, with 7 bases matching TRBD1. Germline V CDR1 and CDR2: SQVTM, ANQGSEA. The junction had 7 bases not matched to a gene; V was cut back by 3 bases and J by 5 bases. The CDR3 spans 13 residues. The CDR3 sequence: CSVEKDRANEQYF. For the CDR3, the DNA is TGCAGCGTTGAGAAAGACAGGGCCAACGAGCAGTACTTC.

J is TRBJ1-2 and V is TRBV6-1; D possibly corresponds to TRBD1 (6 bases). The CDR3 is made up of 13 amino acids. Trimming left V 2 bases short and J 6 bases short, with 10 bases between. CDR1 is MNHNS and CDR2 is SASEGT in the germline V gene. The CDR3 loop is CASSEQGLDGYTF. DNA of the CDR3: TGTGCCAGCAGTGAACAGGGGTTAGATGGCTACACCTTC.

The genes are TRBV5-1 and TRBJ1-2; 7 bases map to TRBD1. CDR1 is SGHRS, CDR2 YFSETQ, per germline. The CDR3 runs 14 residues. Trimming took 4 bases from V and 7 from J; bases not matched to a gene: 10. CDR3 in amino acids: CASSPSRGQAGYTF. In DNA, the CDR3 is TGCGCCAGCAGCCCGAGTAGGGGGCAGGCTGGCTACACCTTC.

This sequence joins TRBV6-1 and TRBJ2-5; D is undetermined. This CDR3 has 12 amino acids. Trimming took off 6 bases at V and 5 bases at J, with 10 bases between the two ends. Germline values: CDR1 MNHNS, CDR2 SASEGT. The CDR3 coding sequence is TGTGCCAGCAGCCCGACCCGGGAGACCCAGTACTTC. Amino acid sequence: CASSPTRETQYF.

The gene calls are TRBV6-1 and TRBJ2-7; D gene uncertain. Germline-derived CDR1 and CDR2 are MNHNS and SASEGT. CDR3 size: 11 residues. V lost 7 bases and J lost 3, with 7 bases in between. The CDR3 loop reads CASKMNYEQYF. In nucleotides, the CDR3 is TGTGCCAGCAAGATGAACTACGAGCAGTACTTC.

The genes are TRBV2 and TRBJ1-5; D remains ambiguous. The CDR3 covers 15 residues. Germline assignment: CDR1 SNHLY and CDR2 FYNNEI. Trimming removed 3 bases at V and 0 bases at J, with 9 bases between. The DNA of the CDR3 is TGTGCCAGCAGTGAGCTAGGATATAGCAATCAGCCCCAGCATTTT. It is translated as CASSELGYSNQPQHF.

In DNA, the CDR3 is TGTGCCAGCAGTCGAACAGGGTTTTACGAGCAGTACTTC. Its protein is CASSRTGFYEQYF. The V call is TRBV2, the J call TRBJ2-7, with TRBD1 as a possible D gene (6 bases). The CDR3 is made up of 13 amino acids. Germline lookup yields CDR1 SNHLY and CDR2 FYNNEI. V lost 5 bases and J lost 4, with 12 bases in between.

This chain links TRBV11-2 with TRBJ2-1; D call uncertain. V was trimmed by 3 bases and J by 0 bases, leaving 9 bases between them. This CDR3 spans 15 amino acids. Germline CDR1 reads SGHAT; CDR2 reads FQNNGV. CDR3 sequence (DNA): TGTGCCAGCAGCTTCCGGTGGGGCTCCTACAATGAGCAGTTCTTC. Its protein product is CASSFRWGSYNEQFF.

V is TRBV28 and J is TRBJ1-2; D gene unclear. Germline V gene data show CDR1 as MDHEN and CDR2 as SYDVKM. Between the trimmed V and J ends, which lost 8 bases and 7 bases, there was a span of 11 bases. The CDR3 has 11 residues. CDR3 sequence (DNA): TGTGCCAGCGGCCGGGAGGGTGGCTACACCTTC. This translates into CASGREGGYTF.

This sequence joins TRBV6-6 and TRBJ1-6; 7 positions agree with TRBD1. Looked up from germline, CDR1 is MNHNY and CDR2 is SVGAGI (reference sequence). CDR3 length: 14 amino acids. V lost 5 bases, J lost 10 bases, and 8 bases stayed unmatched. The DNA of the CDR3 is TGTGCCAGCAGTAAAAACAGGGGCGGCTCACCCCTCCACTTT. It is translated as CASSKNRGGSPLHF.

J is TRBJ2-5 and V is TRBV7-9; the match to TRBD1 covers 7 bases. The J segment lost 5 bases and the V segment lost 3 bases, leaving 6 bases of the junction unmatched. Per germline, CDR1 SEHNR and CDR2 FQNEAQ (reference sequence). The CDR3 sequence is 14 residues long. The CDR3 DNA reads as TGTGCCAGCAGCTTGACAGGGTTCGGGGAGACCCAGTACTTC. This encodes CASSLTGFGETQYF.

This clone was counted between two and nine times. J is TRBJ1-2 and V is TRBV19; D is perhaps TRBD1 (5 bases). In germline, CDR1 is LNHDA, CDR2 SQIVND (reference sequence). Deletions cut 6 bases from V and 2 bases from J, with 22 bases between. The CDR3 extends over 17 amino acids. The CDR3 is CASSPRGQGILNYGYTF. The CDR3 coding sequence is TGTGCCAGTAGCCCACGAGGCCAGGGCATCCTAAACTATGGCTACACCTTC.

This clone turned up a few times. The rearrangement joins TRBV7-2 to TRBJ2-7; 7 bases map to TRBD2. The CDR3 totals 14 residues. Germline lookup yields CDR1 SGHTA and CDR2 FQGNSA. Trimming cost V 5 bases and J 6 bases; bases outside gene matches: 10. CDR3 DNA: TGTGCCAGCAGCCCCGGGACTATCGACACCGAGCAGTACTTC. This translates into CASSPGTIDTEQYF.

The chain carries TRBV19 and TRBJ2-3, with 9 nucleotides matching TRBD2. The V and J ends lost 5 bases and 4 bases, in that order; junction bases with no gene match: 7. The CDR3 length is 15 residues. The germline V gene encodes CDR1 LNHDA and CDR2 SQIVND (reference sequence). CDR3 loop: CASSSPRTSADTQYF. CDR3 DNA: TGTGCCAGTAGTTCCCCTCGGACTAGCGCAGATACGCAGTATTTT.

The rearrangement links TRBV6-6 to TRBJ2-7, with 9 bases aligning to TRBD1. The CDR3 has 15 amino acids. V was clipped by 4 bases and J by 5 bases; unmatched bases: 9. Looked up from germline, CDR1 is MNHNY and CDR2 is SVGAGI (reference sequence). Written as DNA, the CDR3 is TGTGCCAGCAGTTCCTCGACAGGGGGAAGCCACGAGCAGTACTTC. It codes for CASSSSTGGSHEQYF.

The chain couples TRBV19 to TRBJ1-5; D is perhaps TRBD1 (5 bases). The CDR3 consists of 15 residues. The germline gives CDR1 LNHDA, CDR2 SQIVND (reference sequence). V gave up 7 bases and J gave up 5 bases, with 18 bases separating them. The chain's CDR3 is CASKERGRIDQPQHF. The DNA for the CDR3 is TGTGCCAGTAAGGAAAGGGGAAGGATAGATCAGCCCCAGCATTTT.

This clone showed up just a few times. The chain links TRBV7-8 to TRBJ1-2; D is uncertain. The germline V gene encodes CDR1 SGHVS and CDR2 FQNEAQ. Trimming removed 5 bases from V and 8 bases from J, with 12 bases in between. The CDR3 extends over 12 amino acids. CDR3 coding DNA: TGTGCCAGCAGCCCGGTCGTTGGAGGCTACACCTTC. Translation gives CASSPVVGGYTF.

The chain uses TRBV2 and TRBJ2-3; either TRBD1 or TRBD2 may supply D (6 bases each). Trimming took 6 bases from V and 4 from J, leaving 17 bases between them. CDR3 length: 15 amino acids. Germline lookup yields CDR1 SNHLY and CDR2 FYNNEI. The CDR3 is CASRFLGGGADTQYF. CDR3 bases: TGTGCCAGCAGGTTTCTAGGGGGAGGTGCAGATACGCAGTATTTT.

V usage is TRBV27 and J usage is TRBJ2-7; D call uncertain. CDR3 size: 14 residues. Germline V CDR1 and CDR2: MNHEY, SMNVEV (reference sequence). Trimming removed 6 bases from V and 2 bases from J, with 14 bases in between. CDR3 protein: CASSVRGPAYEQYF. The CDR3 DNA reads as TGTGCCAGCAGCGTCCGCGGCCCGGCCTACGAGCAGTACTTC.

The chain has TRBV6-1 and TRBJ2-5; 7 bases map to TRBD1. The CDR3 has 14 amino acids. The germline CDR1 and CDR2 sequences are MNHNS and SASEGT. V lost 5 bases to trimming and J lost 4 bases; unmatched junction nucleotides: 7. The CDR3 is CASSPQGVGETQYF. In DNA, the CDR3 is TGTGCCAGCAGTCCTCAGGGGGTCGGAGAGACCCAGTACTTC.